Listed here are 23 T cell receptor beta chains from one sample, sequenced in a study of blood T cell repertoires in COVID-19. TCRdb's copy holds only in-frame clones and misses some; the assay was immunoSEQ multiplex PCR. In the table there are approximately 120,000 clones, roughly 85% of which are singletons. The material sequenced was peripheral blood. These TCRs come from a woman older than 75 with acute or convalescent COVID-19.

This chain uses TRBV4-1 with TRBJ2-1; D is unclear. The V gene's germline CDR1 is MGHRA and CDR2 YSYEKL. The CDR3 sequence is 13 residues long. V was shortened by 4 bases and J by 5 bases, with 9 bases between the two germline ends. CDR3 nucleotides: TGCGCCAGCAGCCGCCATACGGACAATGAGCAGTTCTTC. The encoded protein is CASSRHTDNEQFF.

This rearrangement joins TRBV6-5 to TRBJ2-6, with D possibly TRBD1 on 5 matching bases. Trimming stripped 8 bases from V and 0 bases from J, with 8 bases between. Germline V gene data show CDR1 as MNHEY and CDR2 as SVGAGI. The CDR3 is 14 residues long. CDR3 sequence reads: CASYRSSGANVLTF. The CDR3 DNA reads TGTGCCAGCTACAGGAGCTCTGGGGCCAACGTCCTGACTTTC.

The CDR3 protein is CASSVGLGAYEQYV. The CDR3 region has the DNA TGCGCCAGCAGTGTTGGATTGGGAGCCTACGAGCAGTACGTC. The chain couples TRBV10-2 to TRBJ2-7; D is possibly TRBD2 (5 bases). Per the germline V gene, CDR1 is WSHSY and CDR2 is SAAADI. The V end was cut by 4 bases, the J end by 2 bases, with 12 bases between. The length of the CDR3 is 14 residues.

This clone was observed a single time. The chain employs TRBV29-1 and TRBJ1-1; tentative D call: TRBD1 (5 bases). V gave up 2 bases and J gave up 0 bases, with 16 bases separating them. Germline V gene lookup returns CDR1 SQVTM and CDR2 ANQGSEA. The length of the CDR3 is 16 residues. CDR3: CSVEIITRVLNTEAFF. The CDR3 nucleotides read TGCAGCGTTGAAATCATAACCAGGGTCTTGAACACTGAAGCTTTCTTT. Full variable domain (remainder filled in from reference TRBV29-1 and TRBJ1-1): SAVISQKPSRDICQRGTSLTIQCQVDSQVTMMFWYRQQPGQSLTLIATANQGSEATYESGFVIDKFPISRPNLTFSTLTVSNMSPEDSSIYLCSVEIITRVLNTEAFFGQGTRLTVV.

V and J are TRBV3-1 (or the pseudogene TRBV3-2) and TRBJ2-3, with 9 positions matching TRBD2. There are 15 residues in the CDR3. After removal of 3 bases from V and 2 bases from J, the junction contained 3 bases not matched to a gene. The germline V gene has CDR1 LGHDT and CDR2 YNNKEL (reference sequence). CDR3 residues: CASSHLAGNTDTQYF. In nucleotides, the CDR3 is TGTGCCAGCAGCCACCTAGCGGGGAACACAGATACGCAGTATTTT.

The V call is TRBV5-1, the J call TRBJ1-1; no definite D call. The V gene lost 0 bases and the J gene lost 1 base, with 10 bases spanning the gap. Per germline, CDR1 SGHRS and CDR2 YFSETQ. The CDR3 has 15 residues. CDR3 bases: TGCGCCAGCAGCTTGGTTGACTTTTCGAACACTGAAGCTTTCTTT. Translating gives CASSLVDFSNTEAFF.

CDR3 sequence: CASSPRTGVADEQFF. For the CDR3, the DNA is TGTGCCAGCAGTCCTCGGACAGGGGTAGCGGATGAGCAGTTCTTC. The genes are TRBV3-1 (or the pseudogene TRBV3-2) and TRBJ2-1; 9 nucleotides agree with TRBD1. CDR1 is LGHDT, CDR2 YNNKEL, per germline (reference sequence). Germline trimming cut 6 bases from V and 8 bases from J; bases unmatched to any gene: 11. This CDR3 spans 15 amino acids.

The chain has TRBV6-1 and TRBJ2-2; tentative D call: TRBD1 (6 bases). Deletions cut 6 bases from V and 4 bases from J, with 15 bases between. There are 15 residues in the CDR3. From germline, CDR1 is MNHNS and CDR2 SASEGT. CDR3 DNA sequence: TGTGCCAGCAGAACCTTTACAGGGACCACCGGGGAGCTGTTTTTT. It encodes CASRTFTGTTGELFF.

The chain carries TRBV9 and TRBJ2-7; TRBD1 agrees at 7 bases. Germline CDR1 SGDLS, CDR2 YYNGEE. V dropped 3 bases and J dropped 5; count of bases not matched to a gene: 2. The CDR3 is made up of 12 amino acids. The CDR3 protein is CASSGDRDEQYF. DNA of the CDR3: TGTGCCAGCAGCGGGGACAGAGACGAGCAGTACTTC.

This clone has just a few counts. The chain recombines TRBV10-2 with TRBJ2-1; TRBD2 aligns across 10 bases. The CDR3 has 17 amino acids. The germline CDR1 and CDR2 sequences are WSHSY and SAAADI. The junction had 13 bases not matched to a gene; V was cut back by 7 bases and J by 4 bases. The CDR3 sequence is CASKGTPSGGMYNEQFF. CDR3 coding DNA: TGCGCCAGCAAGGGCACCCCTAGCGGGGGAATGTACAATGAGCAGTTCTTC.

This chain uses TRBV28 with TRBJ2-7; weak D call: TRBD2 (6 bases). This CDR3 contains 14 residues. In germline, CDR1 is MDHEN, CDR2 SYDVKM. Trimming removed 3 bases from V and 6 bases from J, with 15 bases in between. The CDR3 loop is CASSLSSFGGEQYV. DNA of the CDR3: TGTGCCAGCAGTTTGTCCTCATTCGGGGGCGAGCAGTACGTC.

As DNA, the CDR3 is TGTGCCAGCAGCCCCACCCAGGGGGCCGGAAAAAGAAAAAAACTGTTTTTT. Amino acid sequence: CASSPTQGAGKRKKLFF. The chain is built from TRBV3-1 (or the pseudogene TRBV3-2) and TRBJ1-4, with 8 positions matching TRBD1. The V segment lost 4 bases and the J segment 9 bases; nucleotides outside the gene matches: 16. There are 17 residues in the CDR3. Germline-derived CDR1 and CDR2 are LGHDT and YNNKEL (reference sequence).

CDR3 amino acids: CASSLTGVYGYTF. Here the CDR3 DNA reads TGCGCCAGCAGCTTGACAGGGGTCTATGGCTACACCTTC. This rearrangement joins TRBV5-1 to TRBJ1-2, with TRBD1 matching 7 bases. The CDR3 has 13 amino acids. With 1 base clipped from V and 4 bases from J, the junction kept 1 base outside the gene matches. Germline CDR1 and CDR2: SGHRS and YFSETQ.

The chain has TRBV21-1 and TRBJ1-2; the table's D gene call, TRBD1, was not cross checked with the DNA. TRBV21-1 is reported as a pseudogene. The CDR3 consists of 14 residues. The CDR3 loop reads CASSKDGQGDGYTF. In DNA, the CDR3 is TGTGCCAGCAGCAAAGATGGACAGGGAGATGGCTACACCTTC.

The rearrangement uses TRBV5-5 and TRBJ2-3, with 7 bases aligning to TRBD2. In germline, CDR1 is SGHKS, CDR2 YYEKEE (reference sequence). This CDR3 spans 13 amino acids. V gave up 1 base and J gave up 6 bases; unmatched junction bases: 2. DNA of the CDR3: TGTGCCAGCAGCTTGAGGGAGGGGGATACGCAGTATTTT. Residues: CASSLREGDTQYF. The whole variable domain, filled in from reference TRBV5-5 and TRBJ2-3, reads DAGVTQSPTHLIKTRGQQVTLRCSPISGHKSVSWYQQVLGQGPQFIFQYYEKEERGRGNFPDRFSARQFPNYSSELNVNALLLGDSALYLCASSLREGDTQYFGPGTRLTVL.

This sequence joins TRBV24-1 and TRBJ2-1; TRBD1 is a possible D gene (6 bases). Germline loops: CDR1 KGHDR, CDR2 SFDVKD. V lost 4 bases, J lost 1 base, and 10 bases lay in between. The CDR3 extends over 15 amino acids. This CDR3 reads CATSDHRVSYNEQFF. DNA of the CDR3: TGTGCCACCAGTGACCACAGGGTTTCCTACAATGAGCAGTTCTTC.

The chain combines TRBV28 with TRBJ2-7, with a possible D match to TRBD2 (5 bases). The V end was cut by 5 bases, the J end by 9 bases, with 14 bases between. Germline assignment: CDR1 MDHEN and CDR2 SYDVKM. The CDR3 is 12 amino acids. The DNA of the CDR3 is TGTGCCAGCAGTCTAAGAGGGTCTGGGCAGTACGTC. Amino acids: CASSLRGSGQYV.

The rearrangement uses TRBV7-9 and TRBJ2-5; 7 bases are a match to TRBD2. CDR1 and CDR2 from the germline V gene are SEHNR and FQNEAQ (reference sequence). The CDR3 is 15 residues long. J lost 4 bases, V lost 1 base, and 6 bases had no gene match. The CDR3: CASSLVAPGGETQYF. In DNA form, the CDR3 reads TGTGCCAGCAGCTTAGTCGCCCCGGGGGGAGAGACCCAGTACTTC.

The CDR3 spells CASSFSTDSLGHTEAFF. CDR3 DNA: TGCGCCAGCAGCTTCTCGACAGACTCCCTGGGTCACACTGAAGCTTTCTTT. The rearrangement uses TRBV5-1 and TRBJ1-1; weak D call: TRBD1 (5 bases). The V gene's germline CDR1 is SGHRS and CDR2 YFSETQ. This CDR3 has 17 residues. Trimming removed 2 bases from V and 3 bases from J, with 20 bases in between.

The V gene is TRBV4-1, the J gene TRBJ1-1, with a tentative D call TRBD1 (6 bases). The ends were cut back, 8 bases at V and 0 bases at J, with 13 bases in the middle. This CDR3 contains 14 residues. Germline CDR1 MGHRA, CDR2 YSYEKL. CDR3 region: CASGNRAVNTEAFF. DNA for the CDR3: TGCGCCAGCGGAAACAGGGCCGTGAACACTGAAGCTTTCTTT.

The chain uses TRBV5-1 and TRBJ1-1; D possibly corresponds to TRBD1 (5 bases). The germline V gene encodes CDR1 SGHRS and CDR2 YFSETQ. V dropped 0 bases and J dropped 5 bases, with 23 bases sitting between them. CDR3 size: 18 residues. The CDR3 spells CASSLALGMGVRGTEAFF. In DNA, the CDR3 is TGCGCCAGCAGCTTGGCCCTTGGGATGGGGGTTCGGGGGACTGAAGCTTTCTTT.

This clone was detected a few times. V and J are TRBV7-9 and TRBJ2-4; a weak D match, TRBD1 (5 bases). The CDR3 totals 12 residues. Trimming stripped 8 bases from V and 6 bases from J, with 11 bases between. Germline CDR1 reads SEHNR; CDR2 reads FQNEAQ (reference sequence). CDR3: CASGTGGNIQYF. The CDR3 DNA sequence: TGTGCCAGCGGAACAGGTGGAAACATTCAGTACTTC.

J is TRBJ2-7 and V is TRBV5-1, with D possibly matching TRBD1 (6 bases). V was trimmed by 2 bases and J by 4 bases, leaving 13 bases between them. This CDR3 is built from 14 residues. CDR1 and CDR2 from the germline V gene are SGHRS and YFSETQ. CDR3 nucleotide sequence: TGCGCCAGCAGCTTTAGAAGACAGGATTACGAGCAGTACTTC. Translating gives CASSFRRQDYEQYF.